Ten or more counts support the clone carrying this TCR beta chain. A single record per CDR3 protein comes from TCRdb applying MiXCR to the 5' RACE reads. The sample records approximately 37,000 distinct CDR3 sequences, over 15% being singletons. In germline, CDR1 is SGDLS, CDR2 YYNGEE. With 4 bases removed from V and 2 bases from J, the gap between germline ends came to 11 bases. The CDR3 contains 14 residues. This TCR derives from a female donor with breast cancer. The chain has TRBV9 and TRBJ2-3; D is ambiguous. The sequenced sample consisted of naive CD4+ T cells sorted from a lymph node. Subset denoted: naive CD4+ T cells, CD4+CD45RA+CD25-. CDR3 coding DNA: TGTGCCAGCAGCCCCCAAGTCTCCACAGATACGCAGTATTTT. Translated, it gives CASSPQVSTDTQYF.